The rows below give T cell receptor beta chains drawn from one sample of a study of CXCR3-negative and CXCR3-positive naive CD8 T cells. Following a re-call of the 5' RACE reads, TCRdb has one entry per CDR3 protein and lacks DNA. The sample holds 150,000 to 170,000 distinct CDR3 sequences. The sequenced material came from naive CXCR3+ CD8+ T cells from blood. The receptors here all came from a human donor in good health. Some clones in this sample may be carry-over from other donors' samples. CDR3s include the opening cysteine and the closing phenylalanine or tryptophan. Each record gives: CDR3 protein, J gene, V gene.

CDR3 protein: CASSLITARDEQYF
J gene: TRBJ2-7
V gene: TRBV7-8

CDR3 protein: CASSLSGGPGQPQHF
J gene: TRBJ1-5
V gene: TRBV27

CDR3 protein: CASSAGTGVLETQYF
J gene: TRBJ2-5
V gene: TRBV7-9

CDR3 protein: CASSFWAGGQYF
J gene: TRBJ2-3
V gene: TRBV11-2

CDR3 protein: CAISTSGGDANTGELFF
J gene: TRBJ2-2
V gene: TRBV10-3

CDR3 protein: CAGSHNTPSGGNEQFF
J gene: TRBJ2-1
V gene: TRBV5-1

CDR3 protein: CASSPATSYEQYF
J gene: TRBJ2-7
V gene: TRBV12-3/TRBV12-4

CDR3 protein: CASSPTSGAGEQYF
J gene: TRBJ2-7
V gene: TRBV7-9

CDR3 protein: CASSHDPARGGGVTDTQYF
J gene: TRBJ2-3
V gene: TRBV5-1

CDR3 protein: CAIRNGDSYEQYF
J gene: TRBJ2-7
V gene: TRBV10-3

CDR3 protein: CSAKRLAGVIDTQYF
J gene: TRBJ2-3
V gene: TRBV20-1

CDR3 protein: CSVETDSGNTIYF
J gene: TRBJ1-3
V gene: TRBV29-1

CDR3 protein: CASSTGGSYNEQFF
J gene: TRBJ2-1
V gene: TRBV6-5

CDR3 protein: CASSLALYSYEQYF
J gene: TRBJ2-7
V gene: TRBV12-3/TRBV12-4

CDR3 protein: CASSKAPRLVLQETQYF
J gene: TRBJ2-5
V gene: TRBV21-1

CDR3 protein: CASIAGWGPYNEQFF
J gene: TRBJ2-1
V gene: TRBV25-1

CDR3 protein: CASSQGEVSDFSNQPQHF
J gene: TRBJ1-5
V gene: TRBV4-1

CDR3 protein: CASSLGTSGDDYEQYF
J gene: TRBJ2-7
V gene: TRBV5-4

CDR3 protein: CASSGNSTSGRRYNEQFF
J gene: TRBJ2-1
V gene: TRBV25-1

CDR3 protein: CASSPGLGWSTEAFF
J gene: TRBJ1-1
V gene: TRBV9

CDR3 protein: CASSRSGNTIYF
J gene: TRBJ1-3
V gene: TRBV7-8

CDR3 protein: CASSLSRVHTGELFF
J gene: TRBJ2-2
V gene: TRBV5-1

CDR3 protein: CASSLIENNEQFF
J gene: TRBJ2-1
V gene: TRBV5-5

CDR3 protein: CASSVGSGRPGELFF
J gene: TRBJ2-2
V gene: TRBV9

CDR3 protein: CASSEPGRHNEQFF
J gene: TRBJ2-1
V gene: TRBV25-1

CDR3 protein: CASTPHGKAQYF
J gene: TRBJ2-3
V gene: TRBV5-8

CDR3 protein: CASSTQDRAVNTEAFF
J gene: TRBJ1-1
V gene: TRBV5-1

CDR3 protein: CASSFGPTRLEETQYF
J gene: TRBJ2-5
V gene: TRBV7-9

CDR3 protein: CASSLYSRENLISTDTQYF
J gene: TRBJ2-3
V gene: TRBV28

CDR3 protein: CASSLDSATVEQYF
J gene: TRBJ2-7
V gene: TRBV7-9

CDR3 protein: CASRFTLGPNTEAFF
J gene: TRBJ1-1
V gene: TRBV12-3/TRBV12-4

CDR3 protein: CASSKARSGRVGEQYF
J gene: TRBJ2-7
V gene: TRBV21-1

CDR3 protein: CASFPGQSNSPLHF
J gene: TRBJ1-6
V gene: TRBV5-5

CDR3 protein: CSVEDLDRGGNTIYF
J gene: TRBJ1-3
V gene: TRBV29-1

CDR3 protein: CAREAGPGNTIYF
J gene: TRBJ1-3
V gene: TRBV12-3/TRBV12-4

CDR3 protein: CATSRDPHAGGMAYNEQFF
J gene: TRBJ2-1
V gene: TRBV15

CDR3 protein: CAISDHLMGDTEAFF
J gene: TRBJ1-1
V gene: TRBV10-3

CDR3 protein: CSAPLAGVFYGYTF
J gene: TRBJ1-2
V gene: TRBV20-1

CDR3 protein: CASSSPLNTGELFF
J gene: TRBJ2-2
V gene: TRBV7-8

CDR3 protein: CASSSKTGRDAQYF
J gene: TRBJ2-3
V gene: TRBV7-8

CDR3 protein: CASRATGGPEAFF
J gene: TRBJ1-1
V gene: TRBV5-1

CDR3 protein: CASSKIAESYEQYF
J gene: TRBJ2-7
V gene: TRBV3-1

CDR3 protein: CASSIGVIYTDTQYF
J gene: TRBJ2-3
V gene: TRBV7-8